Below, one T cell receptor (beta chain) is given with its context. Its target is not known. These data are taken from a study of CD4 T cells in relation to SARS-CoV-2 and coronaviruses. Produced via immunoSEQ multiplex PCR; TCRdb's table is partial and in-frame only. The sample has more than 25,000 clones, about three quarters seen once. CD4+ T cells from unexposed donors were obtained before the COVID-19 pandemic (2011-2018). Isolation of CD4+ T cells took place after 10 days in culture. Unexposed-donor CD4+ T cells were probed with SARS-CoV-2 S/N and four cold-coronavirus spikes, cells permitting. Per the germline V gene, CDR1 is MNHEY and CDR2 is SVGEGT. V shed 5 bases and J 4 bases; nucleotides not matched to a gene: 4. The CDR3 is 15 amino acids.

The clonotype comes from a human donor in good health. The chain recombines TRBV6-2 or TRBV6-3 with TRBJ2-1; the match to TRBD2 covers 11 bases. The specimen sequenced was CD4+ T cells from PBMCs, cultured in vitro. CDR3 DNA: TGTGCCAGCAGTCTCTCTAGCGGGGGGTACAATGAGCAGTTCTTC. This codes for CASSLSSGGYNEQFF.